One sample yielded the 2 T cell receptor beta chains listed below, sequenced in a study of T cells in Graves' hyperthyroidism and ophthalmopathy. RNA transcripts were the template for amplifying TCR beta CDR3 regions. HTBI primers were employed in a first-round RT-PCR of the TCR CDR3. TCRdb analysed the multiplex PCR reads with MiXCR anew, one entry per CDR3 protein. The table records more than 650,000 distinct CDR3 sequences, less than 15% of them present only once. Material: blood. These TCRs come from a woman under 30 with Graves' hyperthyroidism.

J is TRBJ2-2 and V is TRBV7-2; D gene unclear. The V gene's germline CDR1 is SGHTA and CDR2 FQGNSA. V shed 2 bases and J shed 1 base, with 14 bases lying between them. CDR3 size: 17 residues. CDR3 bases: TGTGCCAGCAGCTTAAGACTCGTGCATTTGAACACCGGGGAGCTGTTTTTT. Its translation: CASSLRLVHLNTGELFF.

This clonotype has a count of ten or more. The V and J genes are TRBV29-1 and TRBJ1-1; 7 bases match TRBD1. Trimming cost V 4 bases and J 5 bases; bases outside gene matches: 22. From germline, CDR1 is SQVTM and CDR2 ANQGSEA. This CDR3 is built from 18 residues. The CDR3 loop reads CSVAQWVGGGSGWTEAFF. Written as DNA, the CDR3 is TGCAGCGTTGCCCAATGGGTAGGGGGCGGCTCAGGGTGGACTGAAGCTTTCTTT. Full variable domain (rest looked up from reference TRBV29-1 and TRBJ1-1): SAVISQKPSRDICQRGTSLTIQCQVDSQVTMMFWYRQQPGQSLTLIATANQGSEATYESGFVIDKFPISRPNLTFSTLTVSNMSPEDSSIYLCSVAQWVGGGSGWTEAFFGQGTRLTVV.